This TCR beta chain stems from a study of regulatory T cells in long-lasting Graves disease. This CDR3 is 16 amino acids long. CDR1 and CDR2 from the germline V gene are SEHNR and FQNEAQ (reference sequence). V was trimmed by 0 bases and J by 10 bases, leaving 19 bases between them. A word on this clonotype: This likely traces to a read error, being one base from a far larger clone.

TCR beta libraries were built with iRepertoire HTBI primers and Arm-PCR of CDR3 regions. TCRdb reprocessed the multiplex PCR reads with MiXCR, giving one entry per CDR3 protein. This repertoire shows some 250,000 distinct CDR3 sequences, approximately 20% found once; its top ten account for 11% to 15%. Time point defined: newly diagnosed GD, antithyroid drugs for less than 3 months. PBMC RNA served as the TCR library source. The sample also formed part of further work on T cells in Graves' hyperthyroidism and ophthalmopathy. This second report adds: In the first-round RT-PCR of the TCR CDR3, the HTBI primer set was used.

The chain recombines TRBV7-9 with TRBJ2-1, with D possibly TRBD1 on 6 matching bases. The sequence derives from a woman in her twenties or thirties with Graves disease. The input for sequencing was peripheral blood mononuclear cells (PBMCs), taken at new diagnosis, from a patient treated with antithyroid drugs. This chain's CDR3 is CASSLAPDSRGYEQFF. The CDR3 coding sequence is TGTGCCAGCAGCTTAGCGCCGGACAGTAGAGGGTACGAGCAGTTCTTC.